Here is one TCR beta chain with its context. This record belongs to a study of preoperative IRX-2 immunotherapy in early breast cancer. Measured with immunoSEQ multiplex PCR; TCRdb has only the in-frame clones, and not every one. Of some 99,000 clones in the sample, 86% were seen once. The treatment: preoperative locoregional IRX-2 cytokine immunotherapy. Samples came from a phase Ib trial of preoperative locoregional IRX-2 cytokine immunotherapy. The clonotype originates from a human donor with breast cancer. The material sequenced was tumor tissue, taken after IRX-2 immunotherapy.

CDR3 in amino acids: CAWSIDRRNTEAFF. CDR3 in DNA: TGTGCCTGGAGTATCGACAGAAGAAATACTGAAGCTTTCTTT. This chain uses TRBV30 with TRBJ1-1, with D perhaps TRBD1 (5 bases). V was shortened by 2 bases and J by 5 bases, with 15 bases between the two germline ends. CDR3 size: 14 residues. CDR1 and CDR2 (germline): GTSNPN, SVGIG (reference sequence).